The text below deals with one T cell receptor beta chain. The antigen remains undetermined. Here immunoSEQ multiplex PCR was the method, and the copy in TCRdb shows in-frame clones only, minus some. The sample holds tens of thousands of clones, about 70% seen once. The data stem from a study of cytotoxic CD8 clonotypes in ibrutinib-treated CLL. Looked up from germline, CDR1 is GTSNPN and CDR2 is SVGIG (reference sequence). V dropped 2 bases and J dropped 1; count of bases not matched to a gene: 5. CDR3 size: 16 residues. Study-wide results and caveats: Different sampling times were used for sustained-remission and progressing patients. Shared public clonotypes were rare, and on treatment they either got smaller or stayed the same. Clonality (at baseline) was higher than in age-matched healthy donors and tracked circulating CD8+ T-cell counts.

The source was PBMCs, collected before ibrutinib treatment. The J gene is TRBJ2-5, the V gene TRBV30; 12 nucleotides line up with TRBD2. The receptor was isolated from a human donor with chronic lymphocytic leukemia. The CDR3 is CAWSQLAGGFQETQYF. The DNA for the CDR3 is TGTGCCTGGAGTCAGCTAGCGGGGGGGTTCCAAGAGACCCAGTACTTC.